Below, 18 T cell receptor beta chains from the same sample are listed, as sequenced in a study of T cell changes during pregnancy in multiple sclerosis. Using immunoSEQ multiplex PCR, the repertoire was profiled, and TCRdb retains in-frame clones only, with some absent. The sample yields just over 20,000 clones, around 90% seen once. Sample: CD8+ T cells from peripheral blood mononuclear cells, taken in the second trimester of pregnancy. These receptors came from a female donor in good health, enrolled as a control in a pregnancy study.

The chain carries TRBV27 and TRBJ2-1; 7 bases map to TRBD2. The trim removed 2 bases at V and 3 bases at J, leaving 7 bases unmatched. This CDR3 has 16 amino acids. CDR1 and CDR2 (germline): MNHEY, SMNVEV (reference sequence). Written as DNA, the CDR3 is TGTGCCAGCAGTTTAAACGGGCGGGGGAGCTACAATGAGCAGTTCTTC. Residues: CASSLNGRGSYNEQFF.

The chain has TRBV25-1 and TRBJ2-7, with 8 bases identical to TRBD2. The CDR3 has 15 residues. From germline, CDR1 is MGHDK and CDR2 SYGVNS. Germline trimming cut 3 bases from V and 7 bases from J; bases unmatched to any gene: 11. CDR3 DNA: TGTGCCAGCAGTGAGGGGGGCGCGGGAGGATGGGAGCAGTACTTC. Its translation: CASSEGGAGGWEQYF.

The gene calls are TRBV29-1 and TRBJ2-5, with a weak D call TRBD2 (6 bases). The ends were cut back, 8 bases at V and 4 bases at J, with 20 bases in the middle. The CDR3 contains 14 residues. Per the germline V gene, CDR1 is SQVTM and CDR2 is ANQGSEA. CDR3 in amino acids: CSTRGGGVIETQYF. The CDR3, as DNA: TGCAGCACACGGGGCGGCGGGGTAATAGAGACCCAGTACTTC.

CDR3 protein: CATSRDPTGNYEQYF. Here the CDR3 DNA reads TGTGCCACCAGCAGAGATCCTACGGGGAACTACGAGCAGTACTTC. The chain is built from TRBV15 and TRBJ2-7; tentatively, D is TRBD2 (5 bases). Germline V lookup: CDR1 LNHNV, CDR2 YYDKDF (reference sequence). CDR3 length: 15 residues. Trimming took 0 bases from V and 3 from J, leaving 12 bases between them.

For this clone: This specimen includes other DNA sequences encoding the same CDR3. V is TRBV6-1 and J is TRBJ1-1, with D possibly matching TRBD1 (5 bases). Trimming pared 3 bases from V and 1 base from J, leaving 6 bases between. The V gene's germline CDR1 is MNHNS and CDR2 SASEGT. The CDR3 sequence is 13 residues long. CDR3 protein: CASSETENTEAFF. In DNA, the CDR3 is TGTGCCAGCAGTGAGACAGAGAACACTGAAGCTTTCTTT.

The chain uses TRBV9 and TRBJ1-1; 7 nucleotides agree with TRBD1. CDR3 length: 13 amino acids. Losses at the gene ends were 3 bases for V and 5 bases for J; bases not matched to a gene: 4. Germline V gives CDR1 SGDLS, CDR2 YYNGEE. The CDR3 DNA reads as TGTGCCAGCAGCGAGACAGGGACGACTGAAGCTTTCTTT. Encoded protein: CASSETGTTEAFF.

The chain's CDR3 is CASNQDSTGELFF. In DNA, the CDR3 is TGCGCCAGCAATCAAGACAGCACCGGGGAGCTGTTTTTT. The chain carries TRBV10-1 and TRBJ2-2, with D tentatively TRBD1 (5 bases). The V end lost 7 bases, the J end lost 4 bases, and 10 bases lay between the germline ends. Germline lookup yields CDR1 WNHNN and CDR2 SYGVQD (reference sequence). The CDR3 is 13 residues long.

V and J are TRBV7-8 and TRBJ1-1; 7 bases agree with TRBD1. The CDR3 length is 17 residues. Germline trimming cut 4 bases from V and 1 base from J; bases unmatched to any gene: 12. Per the germline V gene, CDR1 is SGHVS and CDR2 is FQNEAQ. The CDR3 DNA follows: TGTGCCAGCAGCTCCGGAAAACCGACAGGGAAGAACACTGAAGCTTTCTTT. Its protein product is CASSSGKPTGKNTEAFF.

V gene TRBV11-1 combines with J gene TRBJ2-1, with 9 bases fitting TRBD2. CDR1 and CDR2 from the germline V gene are SGHAT and FQDESV (reference sequence). V dropped 2 bases and J dropped 5; count of bases not matched to a gene: 4. The CDR3 spans 15 residues. The CDR3 DNA sequence: TGTGCCAGCAGCTTAATGCTAGCGGGACACAATGAGCAGTTCTTC. Translated, it gives CASSLMLAGHNEQFF.

The J gene is TRBJ2-1, the V gene TRBV27; 8 nucleotides agree with TRBD2. CDR3 length equals 16 residues. V was clipped by 5 bases and J by 0 bases; unmatched bases: 6. The germline gives CDR1 MNHEY, CDR2 SMNVEV (reference sequence). This CDR3 is CASSVVGTSSYNEQFF. CDR3 DNA: TGTGCCAGCAGTGTAGTCGGGACTAGCTCCTACAATGAGCAGTTCTTC.

J is TRBJ2-1 and V is TRBV6-1; 8 nucleotides align to TRBD1. This CDR3 has 15 residues. Trimming cost V 6 bases and J 0 bases; bases outside gene matches: 4. Germline loops: CDR1 MNHNS, CDR2 SASEGT. CDR3: CASSLTGGSYNEQFF. Written as DNA, the CDR3 is TGTGCCAGCAGCCTAACAGGGGGCTCCTACAATGAGCAGTTCTTC.

V and J are TRBV25-1 and TRBJ2-3; the D is unclear. From germline, CDR1 is MGHDK and CDR2 SYGVNS. Trimming took off 7 bases at V and 2 bases at J, with 10 bases between the two ends. This CDR3 is 13 amino acids long. The CDR3 spells CASIPLYTDTQYF. In nucleotides, the CDR3 is TGTGCCAGCATTCCCCTTTACACAGATACGCAGTATTTT.

The rearrangement joins TRBV4-1 to TRBJ1-2, with a tentative D call TRBD1 (6 bases). V was cut by 3 bases and J by 8 bases, with 16 bases left in between. The length of the CDR3 is 14 residues. Per germline, CDR1 MGHRA and CDR2 YSYEKL. The CDR3 region is CASSQWEGVQGYTF. In DNA form, the CDR3 reads TGCGCCAGCAGCCAGTGGGAGGGGGTACAGGGCTACACCTTC.

This clone was found a few times. The rearrangement joins TRBV28 to TRBJ2-3; D gene ambiguous. This CDR3 has 12 residues. Between the trimmed V and J ends, which lost 8 bases and 5 bases, there was a span of 11 bases. Germline V lookup: CDR1 MDHEN, CDR2 SYDVKM. CDR3 DNA sequence: TGTGCCAGCGGGCACCAAGGAGATACGCAGTATTTT. Translated: CASGHQGDTQYF.

The V gene is TRBV5-4, the J gene TRBJ2-1, with 12 bases fitting TRBD2. This CDR3 region has 19 residues. Germline values: CDR1 SGHNT, CDR2 YYREEE (reference sequence). Trimming took 6 bases from V and 0 from J; bases not matched to a gene: 13. The CDR3 DNA reads TGTGCCAGCATGCCCCCGGGACTAGCGGGTCCCAGCTCCTACAATGAGCAGTTCTTC. It yields the protein CASMPPGLAGPSSYNEQFF.

The V and J genes are TRBV21-1 and TRBJ2-7; the table's D call of TRBD2 was not tested on the DNA. TRBV21-1 is flagged as a pseudogene. The length of the CDR3 is 14 residues. The CDR3: CATPVEREIDEQYF. CDR3 nucleotide sequence: TGTGCGACCCCGGTGGAGCGGGAAATCGACGAGCAGTACTTC.

The chain employs TRBV2 and TRBJ2-1; a weak D match, TRBD2 (5 bases). V was clipped by 3 bases and J by 5 bases, with 11 bases between them. The CDR3 runs 14 residues. CDR1 SNHLY and CDR2 FYNNEI come from the germline V gene. The CDR3 DNA is TGTGCCAGCAGTGACTGGGAGTCTCACAATGAGCAGTTCTTC. This encodes CASSDWESHNEQFF.

This clone was observed once. The chain joins TRBV7-9 to TRBJ2-1, with D unresolved. Germline V gene lookup returns CDR1 SEHNR and CDR2 FQNEAQ (reference sequence). V gave up 6 bases and J gave up 3 bases, with 9 bases separating them. The CDR3 sequence is 13 residues long. The CDR3 DNA reads TGTGCCAGCAGACCAGCGAGCTACAATGAGCAGTTCTTC. Translation gives CASRPASYNEQFF.